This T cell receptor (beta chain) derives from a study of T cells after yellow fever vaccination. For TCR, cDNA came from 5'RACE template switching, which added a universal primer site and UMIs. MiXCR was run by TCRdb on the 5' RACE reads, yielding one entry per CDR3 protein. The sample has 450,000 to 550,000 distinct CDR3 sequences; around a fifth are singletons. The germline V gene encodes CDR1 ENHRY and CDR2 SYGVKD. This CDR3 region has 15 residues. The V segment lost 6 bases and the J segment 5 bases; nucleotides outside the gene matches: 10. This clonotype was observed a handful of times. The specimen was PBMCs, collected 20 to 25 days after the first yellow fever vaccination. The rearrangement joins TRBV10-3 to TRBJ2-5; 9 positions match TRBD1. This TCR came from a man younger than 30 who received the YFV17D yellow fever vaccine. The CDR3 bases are TGTGCCATCAGCCGGGACAGGGTTTCGGGGGAGACCCAGTACTTC. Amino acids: CAISRDRVSGETQYF.